The 4 T cell receptor beta chains below all came from one sample that was sequenced in a study of CD8+ T cells in alopecia areata. RNA, once extracted, was reverse transcribed into cDNA for use as the sequencing template. Libraries were prepared by immunoSEQ multiplex PCR; TCRdb keeps only in-frame clonotypes and omits some of them. The sample contains about 150,000 clones, about three fifths of which appear only once. Material for sequencing was CD8+ T cells sorted from blood. The receptors were sampled from a human donor in good health.

The chain recombines TRBV25-1 with TRBJ2-5; 10 bases match TRBD1. Germline values: CDR1 MGHDK, CDR2 SYGVNS. V lost 7 bases to trimming and J lost 2 bases; unmatched junction nucleotides: 1. CDR3 length: 13 residues. The CDR3 sequence is CASKDRGQETQYF. Here the CDR3 DNA reads TGTGCCAGCAAGGACAGGGGGCAAGAGACCCAGTACTTC.

The sample holds one count of this clone. The J gene is TRBJ2-1, the V gene TRBV27; 12 bases are a match to TRBD2. The CDR3 length is 16 residues. The germline V gene encodes CDR1 MNHEY and CDR2 SMNVEV (reference sequence). The V and J ends lost 4 bases and 5 bases, in that order; junction bases with no gene match: 6. This CDR3 reads CASSSTSGRIHNEQFF. CDR3 nucleotides: TGTGCCAGCAGTTCCACTAGCGGGAGGATCCACAATGAGCAGTTCTTC.

There are a few counts of this clone. The chain carries TRBV27 and TRBJ2-7; D is perhaps TRBD1 (5 bases). The length of the CDR3 is 14 residues. Germline assignment: CDR1 MNHEY and CDR2 SMNVEV (reference sequence). Trimming stripped 6 bases from V and 3 bases from J, with 15 bases between. CDR3 nucleotides: TGTGCCAGCAGAGCAGGTGGCAGGGTCTACGAGCAGTACTTC. Translated, it gives CASRAGGRVYEQYF.

This clone was seen a few times. The rearrangement uses TRBV20-1 and TRBJ2-1; D is possibly TRBD1 (5 bases). CDR3 length: 11 amino acids. The germline V and J ends were trimmed by 4 bases and 6 bases, with 7 bases remaining between them. Germline V gives CDR1 DFQATT, CDR2 SNEGSKA (reference sequence). CDR3 loop: CSATDTNEQFF. CDR3 sequence (DNA): TGCAGTGCTACGGACACCAATGAGCAGTTCTTC.